This TCR beta chain came from a study of cytomegalovirus exposure and HLA in healthy donors (dated by TCRdb to the late 2010s). Turning to the overall study: An earlier analysis of fewer than 750 of the donors reported 276 Gb of sequence data and roughly 120 million unique TCR beta sequences obtained from around 170 million T cells. Typing coverage varied by locus: about 620-640 donors for A, B, C, DRB1 and DQB1; approximately 500 for DQA1; 600 to 610 for DPA1; roughly 450 for DPB1. The later analysis used no new phenotypic data to find candidate immune exposures, relying instead on TCR beta sequences and their occurrence across donors. Across about 380 genotyped donors of the cohort, an average of approximately 240,000 unique TCR beta nucleotide sequences per donor were sequenced, and 15% to 20% of those sequences were non-productive. Along with the 666-subject first cohort, a separate validation cohort of over a hundred different subjects was used. The T cell repertoires of around 730 subjects were profiled by immunosequencing and related to cytomegalovirus serostatus. All discovery cohort repertoires had been generated on a single sequencing platform. HLA typing included class I and class II loci at four-digit resolution. Of the roughly 400 genotyped donors, 81% were placed in the genetic ancestry cluster associated with self-reported Caucasian donors. To study patterns of TCR occurrence, a later analysis re-analyzed previously published TCR beta repertoires from hundreds of donors and added high-resolution HLA genotyping. Donor age, sex, ethnicity and CMV serostatus were compiled together with the repertoire data. A later genetic analysis took genome-wide SNP genotypes for about three fifths of the roughly 700 donors and used that subset as a discovery cohort. The study was designed to test whether signatures of past pathogen exposure could be identified by cataloging public T cell receptors. Four or five DR-DQ haplotypes were handled as single units for association and clustering, since linkage in the cohort was strong. In an earlier analysis of several hundred of the donors, high-throughput TCR beta sequencing was used to judge whether each TCR beta V gene segment behaved as functional or pseudogenic. The study combined high-throughput TCR immunosequencing, statistical association of individual TCRs with disease status, and machine learning to predict cytomegalovirus infection status. Around 300 gigabases of sequencing data and tens of millions of unique TCR sequences were included in an early release covering around 600 HLA-typed donors. Overall study results and their limits: Because counts were too low, 15 or so rarely observed V segments, including chromosome 9 orphons, were excluded from the earlier analysis of 587 of the donors. In an earlier analysis of 587 of the donors, most TCR beta V segments were observed in productive rearrangements about 90% or about 30% of the time, broadly matching IMGT annotations. CMV serostatus was the only immune exposure information available for the cohort. The classifier was reported to diagnose cytomegalovirus status with high specificity and sensitivity in both the original and validation cohorts. Presence/absence analyses assumed roughly uniform sequencing depth across donors, an assumption that may not hold. Most TCR sequences were seen in very few donors, while some public TCRs were found in many individuals. HLA typing was unavailable for some donors at each locus, so association tests used only the typed subset. The sequencing pipeline was judged likely to have produced a cluster of highly shared sequence variants as a technical artifact. In vitro tests confirmed that three of the cytomegalovirus-associated TCR beta chains recognize cytomegalovirus antigens. Some IMGT-functional V segments, including TRBV6-2 and TRBV6-3, could not be distinguished by the 87-base-pair reads and were therefore excluded. Linkage disequilibrium might explain the correlated functional status among segregating V segments, but an unknown experimental factor could not be ruled out. According to a later analysis, most CMV-associated TCR beta chains appeared to be HLA-restricted, and the HLA associations seemed to be driven largely by CMV exposure. When HLA alleles, especially DR and DQ, strongly co-occurred, TCR associations were difficult to assign to individual alleles. Compared with equally common non-associated chains, HLA-associated TCR beta chains in a later analysis were more clonally expanded and had lower generation probabilities. In a later genetic analysis, a missense DCLRE1C variant was associated with V-gene and J-gene trimming of TCR beta chains, and the association was replicated in an independent cohort. In a later analysis, several top co-occurrence clusters were reported to appear linked to parvovirus B19, influenza, CMV and Epstein-Barr virus. A further reported finding was that TCR beta sequences accurately predicted the HLA-A and HLA-B alleles for most subjects in the first cohort. A later analysis found that TCR association rates varied across HLA loci, with DRB1 alleles showing the most associated TCRs and HLA-C alleles the fewest. The study listed 150 to 200 TCR beta chains as associated with cytomegalovirus. The cohort was sequenced for TCR beta chains only, and without alpha or paired-chain data the features that could be detected were limited. A later analysis associated roughly 17,000 TCR beta sequences with specific HLA alleles at a false discovery rate of 0.05. Compared with the roughly 710-donor mean, donors in an Asian-associated ancestry cluster had fewer N-insertions in productive TCRs, according to a later genetic analysis. The authors suggested that the approach could potentially be extended to other disease states and immunological phenotypes.

The cohort comprised 670 or so healthy bone marrow donors. Cohort members were all nominally healthy when sampled, although unrecorded immune exposures were likely present. The donor was CMV seropositive and was included in the group of 290 or so seropositive cohort members. Every donor gave a peripheral blood sample, and the peripheral blood mononuclear cells from that sample were used for TCR beta sequencing. The Qiagen DNeasy Blood Extraction Kit was used to extract genomic DNA from the blood cell samples. Libraries were made using the immunoSEQ multiplex PCR assay. For the multiplex PCR, a mixture combining 60 forward primers for TCR Vbeta segments and 13 reverse primers for TCR Jbeta segments was used. The CDR3 region of rearranged TCR beta genes was amplified from genomic DNA by a multiplex PCR assay. The amplified TCR beta libraries were sequenced on the Illumina HiSeq System as 87-base-pair reads. On the study's bioinformatics: A later analysis tallied roughly 78 million unique TCR beta chains across the 650 to 750 repertoires, and around 9.9 million of those chains were shared by two or more donors. Raw reads were error-corrected and collapsed into unique sequences by a nearest-neighbor algorithm in which closely related sequences were merged to remove PCR and sequencing errors. To assign V, D and J gene segments, CDR3 sequences were aligned to IMGT reference sequences. For a sequence to be retained, a match of at least six nucleotides was required to both a V gene segment and a J gene segment. Rearrangements were classified as productive when the CDR3 lacked stop codons and remained in frame with V and J, and all other rearrangements were classified as non-productive. Following IMGT convention, CDR3 was defined as the stretch from the second conserved V-encoded cysteine up to the conserved J-encoded phenylalanine. The earlier analysis of a few hundred of the donors excluded sequences that lacked an unambiguous match to a single V gene segment. In an earlier analysis of approximately 610 of the donors, V segments were called functional above 56.7% productive rearrangements and were called segregating when the between-donor standard deviation exceeded 5%. A statistical classification framework was built for diagnosing cytomegalovirus status from the catalog of TCR beta chain sequences. A later analysis assigned V and J genes by comparing TCR nucleotide sequences with IMGT/GENE-DB human TR gene sequences. Using the TCRdist pipeline, a later analysis assigned CDR3 sequences along with most-parsimonious VDJ recombination scenarios. A later analysis defined each TCR beta chain by its CDR3 amino acid sequence plus V-gene family, and excluded reads lacking a unique V-gene family. A later analysis removed 592 highly shared, low-generation-probability nucleotide sequences to deal with suspected cross-contamination and a sequencing artifact. A later analysis calculated a clonal expansion index for each public chain from normalized within-repertoire ranks of inferred template counts. In a later analysis, generation probabilities were computed using a VDJ recombination model fitted to out-of-frame rearrangements, and the results were checked against IGoR. In a later analysis, hypergeometric tests were used to score TCR-TCR, TCR-HLA and TCR-CMV co-occurrence, with a repertoire-size bias correction applied to TCR pairs. In a later analysis, false discovery rates were estimated by permuting HLA or CMV assignments 20 times. In a later analysis, co-occurring TCRs were grouped using DBSCAN, with TCRdist sequence similarity added in when clustering inside HLA-allele-positive subsets. Repertoires with fewer than 30,000 or more than 120,000 public chains were left out of co-occurrence clustering, as were about 5 repertoires with anomalous nucleotide sharing. TCRdb's version of the immuneACCESS table is confined to in-frame rearrangements and falls short of the full clone set. An unresolved V gene accounts for under half of the shortfall where checked; the remainder is of unknown origin. Clonal size and the V and J genes are those of that table, whereas D and trimming came from the DNA. The sample records roughly 120,000 clones, around 70% of which are singletons. The top ten clones comprise about 5% of the sample.

This clone occurred a few times. The target of this receptor is not known. Qualities for individual bases were not recorded, and no much larger clone is one base off. Trimming takes 4 bases from V and 2 bases from J, and the germline ends sit 11 bases apart. Looking up the germline V gene yields CDR1 SQVTM and CDR2 ANQGSEA. From the cysteine up to the phenylalanine, the CDR3 has a length of 13 residues. The CDR3 DNA has 39 bases and is translated from base 1. Sequenced input: PBMCs. The source is a woman aged 70 to 79 in good health and CMV-seropositive. The sequence joins TRBV29-1 to TRBJ1-1; tentative D gene TRBD1, with 6 bases matching. DNA sequence: TGCAGCGTTGGAAACAGGGCTAACACTGAAGCTTTCTTT. Its translation reads: CSVGNRANTEAFF.